Listed below are T cell receptor beta chains from one sample, sequenced in a study of CD8+ T cells in alopecia areata. Some clones are missing from TCRdb's copy, which holds only in-frame ones; the method was immunoSEQ multiplex PCR. The table records about 250,000 clones, 67% of them present only once. The sequenced sample was CD4+ T cells sorted from blood, obtained at week 0. Receptors were obtained from a human donor with alopecia areata. The CDR3 runs from the conserved cysteine through the conserved F or W. The order of the fields is V gene, clone size, D gene, J gene, CDR3 DNA, CDR3 protein. The D gene is left open where the match is weak. Clone size is given for some rows only: seen once, a few or many times, or a class if the clone is expanded.

V gene: TRBV30
clone size: -
D gene: -
J gene: TRBJ1-1
CDR3 DNA: TGTGCCTGGAGTGAGACAGGGAACACTGAAGCTTTCTTT
CDR3 protein: CAWSETGNTEAFF

V gene: TRBV30
clone size: -
D gene: -
J gene: TRBJ1-1
CDR3 DNA: TGTGCCTGGACCCGGACAGAAGCTTTCTTT
CDR3 protein: CAWTRTEAFF

V gene: TRBV20-1
clone size: -
D gene: -
J gene: TRBJ2-1
CDR3 DNA: TGCAGTGCGCGGCCGAGGGAGCAGTTCTTC
CDR3 protein: CSARPREQFF

V gene: TRBV28
clone size: -
D gene: -
J gene: TRBJ2-3
CDR3 DNA: TGTGCCTCCTCCGGGACCGCGAATACGCAGTATTTT
CDR3 protein: CASSGTANTQYF

V gene: TRBV27
clone size: -
D gene: TRBD1
J gene: TRBJ1-2
CDR3 DNA: TGTGCCAGCAGTTCACGGACAGGGGGGAACTATGGCTACACCTTC
CDR3 protein: CASSSRTGGNYGYTF

V gene: TRBV29-1
clone size: -
D gene: -
J gene: TRBJ1-4
CDR3 DNA: TGCAGCGTTTACTTTACAGAAAATGAAAAACTGTTTTTT
CDR3 protein: CSVYFTENEKLFF

V gene: TRBV29-1
clone size: few
D gene: -
J gene: TRBJ2-7
CDR3 DNA: TGCAGCGTTGAAGCTTTTGGCGAGCAGTACTTC
CDR3 protein: CSVEAFGEQYF

V gene: TRBV5-4
clone size: -
D gene: TRBD2
J gene: TRBJ2-1
CDR3 DNA: TGTGCCAGCAGCTTTCGGACTAGCGGGGGCGAGCAGTTCTTC
CDR3 protein: CASSFRTSGGEQFF

V gene: TRBV9
clone size: -
D gene: TRBD1
J gene: TRBJ1-2
CDR3 DNA: TGTGCCAGCAGCCCTCGGACAGGGGGTTATGGCTACACCTTC
CDR3 protein: CASSPRTGGYGYTF

V gene: TRBV10-3
clone size: once
D gene: -
J gene: TRBJ2-3
CDR3 DNA: TGTGCCATCAGTGTCGGGGTTGATACGCAGTATTTT
CDR3 protein: CAISVGVDTQYF

V gene: TRBV5-1
clone size: -
D gene: -
J gene: TRBJ2-3
CDR3 DNA: TGCGCCAGCAACTCGGGGGAGCGGAGCACAGATACGCAGTATTTT
CDR3 protein: CASNSGERSTDTQYF

V gene: TRBV2
clone size: -
D gene: -
J gene: TRBJ1-1
CDR3 DNA: TGTGCCAGCCTTGGTGCAGGGTTCACTGAAGCTTTCTTT
CDR3 protein: CASLGAGFTEAFF

V gene: TRBV30
clone size: once
D gene: -
J gene: TRBJ1-2
CDR3 DNA: TGTGCCTGGAGCGCCCGGGGCTACACCTTC
CDR3 protein: CAWSARGYTF

V gene: TRBV5-6
clone size: -
D gene: -
J gene: TRBJ2-1
CDR3 DNA: TGTGCCAGCAGCTTGCGGCGGAATGAGCAGTTCTTC
CDR3 protein: CASSLRRNEQFF

V gene: TRBV10-3
clone size: -
D gene: -
J gene: TRBJ2-7
CDR3 DNA: TGTGCCATCCTCGATACAGGTCCGGGGGAGCAGTACTTC
CDR3 protein: CAILDTGPGEQYF

V gene: TRBV10-3
clone size: -
D gene: -
J gene: TRBJ2-5
CDR3 DNA: TGTGCCATCAGTGATGCGGTGGGAGAGACCCAGTACTTC
CDR3 protein: CAISDAVGETQYF

V gene: TRBV9
clone size: -
D gene: -
J gene: TRBJ2-7
CDR3 DNA: TGTGCCAGCAGCCCTACCGGGAGCCGTTTTTATGAGCAGTACTTC
CDR3 protein: CASSPTGSRFYEQYF

V gene: TRBV29-1
clone size: -
D gene: -
J gene: TRBJ1-4
CDR3 DNA: TGCAGCGCTCGTGTGGACAACAATGAAAAACTGTTTTTT
CDR3 protein: CSARVDNNEKLFF

V gene: TRBV20-1
clone size: -
D gene: TRBD2
J gene: TRBJ2-5
CDR3 DNA: TGCAGTGCACGGGGGGTTGAGACCCAGTACTTC
CDR3 protein: CSARGVETQYF

V gene: TRBV30
clone size: few
D gene: -
J gene: TRBJ2-5
CDR3 DNA: TGTGCCTGGAGTGGGCAGGGACAAGAGACCCAGTACTTC
CDR3 protein: CAWSGQGQETQYF

V gene: TRBV29-1
clone size: -
D gene: TRBD2
J gene: TRBJ2-1
CDR3 DNA: TGCAGCGTTTGTCTAGCGGTTAGTGAGCAGTTCTTC
CDR3 protein: CSVCLAVSEQFF

V gene: TRBV29-1
clone size: -
D gene: -
J gene: TRBJ1-4
CDR3 DNA: TGCAGCGTTTCTCTCACTAATGAAAAACTGTTTTTT
CDR3 protein: CSVSLTNEKLFF

V gene: TRBV5-4
clone size: -
D gene: -
J gene: TRBJ1-4
CDR3 DNA: TGTGCCAGCAGCTTGGAGACAACAACTAATGAAAAACTGTTTTTT
CDR3 protein: CASSLETTTNEKLFF

V gene: TRBV30
clone size: -
D gene: -
J gene: TRBJ1-1
CDR3 DNA: TGTGCCTGGAGTGTTACAGGGCTAAGAGAAGCTTTCTTT
CDR3 protein: CAWSVTGLREAFF

V gene: TRBV5-6
clone size: few
D gene: -
J gene: TRBJ2-3
CDR3 DNA: TGTGCCAGCAGCTCCTACACAGATACGCAGTATTTT
CDR3 protein: CASSSYTDTQYF

V gene: TRBV7-9
clone size: few
D gene: -
J gene: TRBJ2-7
CDR3 DNA: TGTGCCAGCAGCTTAGGTGGCGGGCAGGGCGACGAGCAGTACTTC
CDR3 protein: CASSLGGGQGDEQYF

V gene: TRBV6-5
clone size: few
D gene: TRBD1
J gene: TRBJ1-4
CDR3 DNA: TGTGCCAGCAGTTCCCGCCCCGGGACAGGGGGTGAAAAACTGTTTTTT
CDR3 protein: CASSSRPGTGGEKLFF

V gene: TRBV5-4
clone size: -
D gene: -
J gene: TRBJ2-1
CDR3 DNA: TGTGCCAGCAGCTTTCCAGGGGGGATCTACAATGAGCAGTTCTTC
CDR3 protein: CASSFPGGIYNEQFF

V gene: TRBV9
clone size: -
D gene: -
J gene: TRBJ2-4
CDR3 DNA: TGTGCCAGCAGCCCAGATCCGGAGGTGAACATTCAGTACTTC
CDR3 protein: CASSPDPEVNIQYF

V gene: TRBV29-1
clone size: -
D gene: -
J gene: TRBJ2-7
CDR3 DNA: TGCAGCGCCGGACAGTCCTACGAGCAGTACTTC
CDR3 protein: CSAGQSYEQYF